What follows describes a single TCR beta chain. In the source study's methods: Nucleated cell number was recorded as an estimate derived from reference gene primer amplification. Profiling relied on immunoSEQ multiplex PCR, and the TCRdb table lists in-frame clones only, not all of them. V and J calls and clone size are given by that table; D and trimming were obtained from the DNA. Among fewer than 200,000 clones listed, around 89% were seen once. This CDR3 contains 14 residues. V lost 5 bases, J lost 0 bases, and 8 bases lay in between. Germline CDR1 reads MNHEY; CDR2 reads SVGAGI. The sample originates from a study of blood T cell repertoires in COVID-19. About the research overall: Samples taken during acute and convalescent COVID-19 were collected in the United States, Italy and Spain. Sample material is recorded as cDNA or gDNA derived from T cells, B-cell-depleted T cells, or PBMCs.

The source material was peripheral blood. The receptor comes from a man in his forties with active or convalescent COVID-19. The rearrangement uses TRBV6-5 and TRBJ1-3; D gene unclear. CDR3: CASSRDNSGNTIYF. The CDR3 nucleotides read TGTGCCAGCAGTCGGGATAACTCTGGAAACACCATATATTTT.